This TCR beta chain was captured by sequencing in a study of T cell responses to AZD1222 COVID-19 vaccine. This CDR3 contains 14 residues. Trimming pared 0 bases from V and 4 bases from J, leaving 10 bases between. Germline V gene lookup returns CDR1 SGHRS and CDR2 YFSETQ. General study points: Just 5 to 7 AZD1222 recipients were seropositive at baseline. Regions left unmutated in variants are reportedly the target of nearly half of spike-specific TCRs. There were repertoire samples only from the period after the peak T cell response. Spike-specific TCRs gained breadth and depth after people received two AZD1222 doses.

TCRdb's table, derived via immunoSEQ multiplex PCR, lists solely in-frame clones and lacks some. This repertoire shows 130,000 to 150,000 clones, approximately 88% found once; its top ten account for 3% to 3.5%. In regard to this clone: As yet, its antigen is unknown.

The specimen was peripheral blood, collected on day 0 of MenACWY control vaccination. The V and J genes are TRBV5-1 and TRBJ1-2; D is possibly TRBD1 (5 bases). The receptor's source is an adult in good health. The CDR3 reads CASSLDGHRYGYTF. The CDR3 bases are TGCGCCAGCAGCTTGGATGGACACCGCTATGGCTACACCTTC. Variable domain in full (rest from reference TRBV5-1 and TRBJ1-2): KAGVTQTPRYLIKTRGQQVTLSCSPISGHRSVSWYQQTPGQGLQFLFEYFSETQRNKGNFPGRFSGRQFSNSRSEMNVSTLELGDSALYLCASSLDGHRYGYTFGSGTRLTVV.